This T cell receptor beta chain was sequenced in a study of response to subunit inactivated influenza vaccine. As concerns this clonotype: Its specificity is unknown.

Study-level points and caveats: Researchers suggested that each seasonal influenza vaccination recruits few new T cells.

There are 15 residues in the CDR3. After removal of 2 bases from V and 3 bases from J, the junction contained 4 bases not matched to a gene. CDR1 and CDR2 from the germline V gene are SGHDT and YYEEEE. MiXCR, applied by TCRdb to the RT-PCR reads, yields one record per CDR3 protein. The sample carries about 480,000 distinct CDR3 sequences, 25% recorded once. The sequence was collected from a man in his forties or fifties who received an inactivated influenza vaccine. The V and J genes are TRBV5-6 and TRBJ2-3; 9 nucleotides agree with TRBD2. Sequences were derived from CD4+ T cells sorted from PBMCs, sampled around 5 days after vaccination. The CDR3 DNA sequence: TGTGCCAGCAGCTTCGGCGGGAGGGCTACAGATACGCAGTATTTT. This gives the protein CASSFGGRATDTQYF.